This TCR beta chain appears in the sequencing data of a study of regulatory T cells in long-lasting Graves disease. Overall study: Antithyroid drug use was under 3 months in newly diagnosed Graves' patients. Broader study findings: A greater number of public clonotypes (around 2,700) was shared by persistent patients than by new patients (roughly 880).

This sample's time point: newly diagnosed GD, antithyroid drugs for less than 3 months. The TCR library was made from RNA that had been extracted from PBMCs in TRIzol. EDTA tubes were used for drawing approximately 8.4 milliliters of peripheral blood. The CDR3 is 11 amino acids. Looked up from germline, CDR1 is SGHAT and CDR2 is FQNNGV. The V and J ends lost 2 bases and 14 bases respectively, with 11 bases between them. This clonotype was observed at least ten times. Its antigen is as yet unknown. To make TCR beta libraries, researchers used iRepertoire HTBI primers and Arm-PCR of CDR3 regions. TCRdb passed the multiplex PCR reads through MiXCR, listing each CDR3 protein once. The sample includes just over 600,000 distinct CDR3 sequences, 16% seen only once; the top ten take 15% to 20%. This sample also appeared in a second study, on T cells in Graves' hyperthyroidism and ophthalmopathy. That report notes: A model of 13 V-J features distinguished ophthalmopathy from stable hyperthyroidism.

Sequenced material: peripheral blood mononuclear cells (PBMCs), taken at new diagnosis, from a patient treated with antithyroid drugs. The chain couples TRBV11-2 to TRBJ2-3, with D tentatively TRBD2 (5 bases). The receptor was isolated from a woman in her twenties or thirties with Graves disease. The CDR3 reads CASSLRGSRYF. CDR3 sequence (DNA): TGTGCCAGCAGCTTAAGAGGGAGCCGGTATTTT.